This T cell receptor beta chain was sequenced during a study of identical twins (dated by TCRdb to the mid-2010s). With respect to the entire study: TCR alpha and beta repertoires from monozygotic twins, unrelated adults of various ages and cord blood were deep-sequenced to test whether fetal clonotypes persist. To rule out contamination, the twin experiments were replicated at different times with different library preparation protocols.

This clonotype has just a few counts. No cognate antigen has been identified for it. Base qualities are not provided; no much larger clone lies one nucleotide away. The library was made by 5' RACE. This sample was sequenced with an Illumina HiSeq 2000. A universal primer binding site was added through template switching, and the final cDNA carried a unique molecular identifier so that TCR cDNA molecules could be counted accurately. Specific primers in the conserved constant-segment region were used to synthesize first-strand cDNA for TCR alpha and beta chains. To control for contamination, every cDNA library carried two barcodes: a SMART-Mk sample barcode plus Illumina barcodes. Two successive PCR steps introduced TruSeq adapter sequences along with Illumina sample barcodes. The Illumina HiSeq platform was used with custom primers to sequence TCR alpha and beta cDNA libraries. The paper's processing steps were these. MiGEC processed the raw reads to extract unique molecular identifiers, while MiXCR was used to determine the CDR3 positions. For each individual, recombination models were inferred using an EM algorithm with the repgenHMM and IGoR tools. The tcR package in R was used for shared clonotype analysis, with sharing normalized by the product of cloneset sizes. To study raw recombination free of thymic and clonal selection effects, out-of-frame nonproductive sequences were analyzed. Clones were called with MiXCR by TCRdb after fastp trimmed the public reads at Q25, and only in-frame beta chains were retained. A single entry per CDR3 protein holds the most common genes and DNA from its merged rows. These V and J calls rely on TCRdb rather than the paper's analysis. The sample table lists about 720,000 distinct CDR3 sequences, under 9% of them with a count of one. Jointly, the top ten make up 0.8% to 1% of the sample.

Overall study outcomes, separate from this receptor: Abundant cord blood beta clonotypes carried fewer insertions; young adult naive repertoires showed a weaker similar trend, while memory repertoires showed none. The excess sharing between twins in beta out-of-frame sequences was weaker because fewer shared sequences reduced the signal-to-noise ratio. Because the same donors could not be followed over many years, the conclusions relied on cross-sectional statistical analysis. Compared with coincidental sharing between unrelated individuals, out-of-frame TCR alpha sequences shared between twins showed an excess of sequences with low generation probability. Zero-insertion analyses could be partly confounded by invariant T cells such as MAIT and iNKT, although diverse VJ usage argued against such confounding for most clonotypes. In monozygotic twins, out-of-frame TCR alpha sharing was systematically underestimated by recombination models, although the models agreed with sharing between unrelated individuals.

From cysteine to phenylalanine, the CDR3 is 12 amino acids long. The kept DNA is CDR3 alone, 36 bases in frame from the first base. CDR1 and CDR2 (MDHEN, SYDVKM) derive from the germline V gene. Every donor was a healthy Caucasian. The twin cohort comprised three pairs of female monozygotic twins, all aged roughly 18 to 30 years. Peripheral blood mononuclear cells were used as the source from which RNA for TCR libraries was isolated. The data also belong to a second study, concerning yellow fever vaccine responses in identical twins. The second study's paper adds: According to the authors, the vaccine-induced T cell response in identical twins seemed to be partly convergent and partly specific to each individual. The study precisely tracked vaccine-responding T cell clones in identical twins.

The receptor chain draws on TRBV28 and TRBJ2-1, with a weak D call of TRBD2 (6 bases match). Sequenced: PBMCs. The origin of this receptor is a woman aged 18 to 35 in good health. This receptor has the CDR3 CAALAPYNEQFF. The nucleotide sequence is TGTGCTGCCCTAGCGCCATACAATGAGCAGTTCTTC.